This TCR beta chain is from a study of T cells after posttransplantation cyclophosphamide. Study-wide findings and caveats: After PTCy, TRB diversity resembled that of CNI/methotrexate controls. Tissue-infiltrating T cells from skin or gut overlapped little with blood T cells. Later blood repertoires were often dominated by clones from the donor CD8+ memory compartment.

This CDR3 is 15 amino acids long. V shed 7 bases, J shed 2 bases, and the junction held 9 bases outside the gene matches. Germline CDR1 is ENHRY and CDR2 is SYGVKD. Cells defined as naive were viable CD3+CD4+ or CD3+CD8+ and CCR7+CD45RA+CD45RO-CD95-CD27+CD28+. In the case of this clone: The antigen remains unidentified.

This table comes from immunoSEQ multiplex PCR, and its TCRdb copy is limited to in-frame clones, with some not included. The table shows about 21,000 clones, with about 98% occurring only once. This chain joins TRBV10-3 and TRBJ2-3; 7 bases line up with TRBD1. The sequence was obtained from a man in his forties or fifties in good health, CMV-negative, and a related stem cell transplant donor. Sequencing used naive CD8+ T cells sorted from PBMCs. Here the CDR3 DNA reads TGTGCCATCACCCCCGACAGGGATCCCACAGATACGCAGTATTTT. This codes for CAITPDRDPTDTQYF.